These 3 T cell receptor beta chains were all obtained from the same sample, sequenced in a study of cytomegalovirus exposure and HLA in healthy donors. The PCR contained 60 Vbeta and 13 Jbeta primers. Measured with immunoSEQ multiplex PCR; TCRdb has only the in-frame clones, and not every one. The sample carries 150,000 or so clones, more than 60% recorded once. The sequencing input was PBMCs. Every receptor here comes from a woman aged 40 to 50 in good health and CMV-seropositive.

This clone was counted only a few times. This chain uses TRBV5-4 with TRBJ2-1; 8 bases align to TRBD2. V dropped 1 base and J dropped 1; count of bases not matched to a gene: 4. The CDR3 is made up of 16 amino acids. From germline, CDR1 is SGHNT and CDR2 YYREEE (reference sequence). The CDR3 loop reads CASSLNSGESYNEQFF. Here the CDR3 DNA reads TGTGCCAGCAGCTTGAATAGCGGGGAATCCTACAATGAGCAGTTCTTC.

This chain uses TRBV30 with TRBJ1-4; maybe TRBD1 (5 bases). CDR1 is GTSNPN and CDR2 is SVGIG in the germline V gene (reference sequence). V was cut by 3 bases and J by 6 bases, with 17 bases left in between. This CDR3 spans 15 amino acids. CDR3 sequence reads: CAWSPPAGSDEKLFF. In DNA, the CDR3 is TGTGCCTGGAGCCCCCCGGCAGGGTCGGATGAAAAACTGTTTTTT.

The genes are TRBV15 and TRBJ2-3; D perhaps matches TRBD2 (6 bases). This CDR3 spans 15 amino acids. Trimming removed 1 base from V and 0 bases from J, with 8 bases in between. CDR1 is LNHNV and CDR2 is YYDKDF in the germline V gene (reference sequence). CDR3 loop: CATSRGRASTDTQYF. DNA of the CDR3: TGTGCCACCAGCAGAGGGAGGGCCAGCACAGATACGCAGTATTTT.